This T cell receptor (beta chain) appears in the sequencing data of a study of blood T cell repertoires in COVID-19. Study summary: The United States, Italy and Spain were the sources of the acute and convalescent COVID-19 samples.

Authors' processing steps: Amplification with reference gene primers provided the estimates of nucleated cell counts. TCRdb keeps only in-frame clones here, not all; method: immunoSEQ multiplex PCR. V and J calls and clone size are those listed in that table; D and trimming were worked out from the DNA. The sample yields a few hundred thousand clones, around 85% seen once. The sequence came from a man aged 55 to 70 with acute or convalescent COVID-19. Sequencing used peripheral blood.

The CDR3 bases are TGCGCCAGCAGCGCAACTAGCGGGAGGGCCATCAGGGAGCAGTTCTTC. Encoded protein: CASSATSGRAIREQFF. V and J are TRBV4-1 and TRBJ2-1; TRBD2 aligns across 13 bases. The CDR3 spans 16 residues. Trimming cost V 5 bases and J 10 bases; bases outside gene matches: 11. In germline, CDR1 is MGHRA, CDR2 YSYEKL.